This T cell receptor beta chain was identified in a study of siplizumab effects on memory and regulatory T cells. Whole-study results and caveats: Proliferating Tregs from siplizumab cultures lacked functional confirmation of suppression.

The data were produced by immunoSEQ multiplex PCR, yet TCRdb's version contains in-frame clones alone and is incomplete. The table records under 100,000 clones, about nine tenths of them present only once. This clone was seen only a few times. Antigen unknown. Sequencing used Tregs sorted from blood. The receptor's source is a human donor in good health.

CDR3 loop: CASSLAPDYNYGYTF. For the CDR3, the DNA is TGCGCCAGCAGCTTGGCTCCAGACTATAACTATGGCTACACCTTC. The chain links TRBV5-1 to TRBJ1-2; D not certain. V lost 0 bases and J lost 1, with 10 bases in between. The CDR3 runs to 15 residues. From germline, CDR1 is SGHRS and CDR2 YFSETQ.